This T cell receptor beta chain was profiled in a study of T-cell memory formation after mild COVID-19. The study, taken as a whole, reports: SARS-CoV-2 specificity of second-wave clones peaking day 37 was unconfirmed. Later expanders leaned CD4+, whereas day 15 to 85 contracting clones were balanced CD4/CD8. Certain responding clones were present in pre-infection memory, suggesting participation of cross-reactive memory.

Germline CDR1 and CDR2: MNHNS and SASEGT. Trimming removed 0 bases from V and 3 bases from J; junction bases left unmatched: 4. CDR3 length: 15 amino acids. TCRdb redid the calling of the 5' RACE reads with MiXCR, one entry per CDR3 protein. The sample includes over 400,000 distinct CDR3 sequences, more than 20% of them seen just once. This clonotype has ten or more counts. What it recognizes is unknown. The V and J genes are TRBV6-1 and TRBJ2-7, with TRBD2 matching over 8 bases. Sequenced material: PBMCs or a T cell subset sorted from them (not recorded which). This sequence was found in an adult woman who had mild COVID-19 (a few samples of this study predate the infection). Cell type and time point are not known. The DNA for the CDR3 is TGTGCCAGCAGTGAAGCCCGGACTAGCCTCTACGAGCAGTACTTC. Protein sequence: CASSEARTSLYEQYF.